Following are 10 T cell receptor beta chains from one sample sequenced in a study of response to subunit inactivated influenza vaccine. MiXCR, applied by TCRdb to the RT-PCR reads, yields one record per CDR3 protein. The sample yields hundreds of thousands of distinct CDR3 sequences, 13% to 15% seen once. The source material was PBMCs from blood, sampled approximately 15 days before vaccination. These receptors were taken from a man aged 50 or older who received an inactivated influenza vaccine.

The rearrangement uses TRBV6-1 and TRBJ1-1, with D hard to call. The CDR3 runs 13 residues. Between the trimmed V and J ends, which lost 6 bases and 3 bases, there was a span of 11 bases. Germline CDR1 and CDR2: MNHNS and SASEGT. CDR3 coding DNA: TGTGCCAGCAGCATGAATTTGGACACTGAAGCTTTCTTT. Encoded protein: CASSMNLDTEAFF.

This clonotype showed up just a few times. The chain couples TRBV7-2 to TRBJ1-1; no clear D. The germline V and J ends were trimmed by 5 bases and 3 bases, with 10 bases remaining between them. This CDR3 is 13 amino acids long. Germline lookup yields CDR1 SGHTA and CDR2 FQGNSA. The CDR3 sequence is CASSAQDHTEAFF. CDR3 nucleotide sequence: TGTGCCAGCAGCGCCCAGGACCACACTGAAGCTTTCTTT.

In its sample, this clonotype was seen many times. CDR3 DNA: TGCGCCAGCAGCTTGGAGGGTTCCGGAGGGTGGACAGATACGCAGTATTTT. Its protein product is CASSLEGSGGWTDTQYF. The rearrangement uses TRBV5-1 and TRBJ2-3, with D possibly TRBD2 on 6 matching bases. This CDR3 region has 17 residues. The germline gives CDR1 SGHRS, CDR2 YFSETQ. V gave up 0 bases and J gave up 3 bases, with 17 bases separating them.

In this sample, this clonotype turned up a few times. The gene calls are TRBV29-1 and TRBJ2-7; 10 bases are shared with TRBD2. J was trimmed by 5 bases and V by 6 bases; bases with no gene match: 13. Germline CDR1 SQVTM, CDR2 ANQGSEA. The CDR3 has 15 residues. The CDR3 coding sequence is TGCAGCGTCGCCCCCCGGGCTAGCGGGAGCCACGAGCAGTACTTC. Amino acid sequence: CSVAPRASGSHEQYF.

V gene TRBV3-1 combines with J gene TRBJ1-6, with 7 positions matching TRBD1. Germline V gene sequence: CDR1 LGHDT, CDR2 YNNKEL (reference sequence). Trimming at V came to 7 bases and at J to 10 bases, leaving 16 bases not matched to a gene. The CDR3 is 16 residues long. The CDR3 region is CASIRLLGTDGSPLHF. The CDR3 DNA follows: TGTGCCAGCATCCGATTGCTGGGGACAGATGGCTCACCCCTCCACTTT.

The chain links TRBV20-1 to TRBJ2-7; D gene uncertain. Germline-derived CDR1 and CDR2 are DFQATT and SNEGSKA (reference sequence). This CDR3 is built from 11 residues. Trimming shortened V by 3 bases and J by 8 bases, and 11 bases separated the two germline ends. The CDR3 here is CSASLADQQYF. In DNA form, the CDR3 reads TGCAGTGCTAGTCTGGCGGACCAGCAGTACTTC.

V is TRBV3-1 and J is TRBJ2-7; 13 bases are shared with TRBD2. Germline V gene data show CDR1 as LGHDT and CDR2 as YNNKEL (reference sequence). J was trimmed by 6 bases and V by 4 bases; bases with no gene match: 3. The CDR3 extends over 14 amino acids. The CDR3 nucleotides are TGTGCCAGCAGCCCGGGACTAGCGGGAAGCGAGCAGTACTTC. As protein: CASSPGLAGSEQYF.

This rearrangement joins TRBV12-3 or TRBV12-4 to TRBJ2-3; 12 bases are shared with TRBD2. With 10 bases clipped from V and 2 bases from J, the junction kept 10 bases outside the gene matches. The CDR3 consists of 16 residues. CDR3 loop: CAISLGLAGFTDTQYF. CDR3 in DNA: TGTGCCATCTCCCTCGGACTAGCGGGATTCACAGATACGCAGTATTTT.

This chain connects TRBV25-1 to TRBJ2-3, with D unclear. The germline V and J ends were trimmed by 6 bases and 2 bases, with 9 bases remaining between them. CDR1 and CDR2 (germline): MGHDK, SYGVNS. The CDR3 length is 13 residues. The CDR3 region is CASSGPLTDTQYF. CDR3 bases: TGTGCCAGCAGCGGACCTCTCACAGATACGCAGTATTTT.

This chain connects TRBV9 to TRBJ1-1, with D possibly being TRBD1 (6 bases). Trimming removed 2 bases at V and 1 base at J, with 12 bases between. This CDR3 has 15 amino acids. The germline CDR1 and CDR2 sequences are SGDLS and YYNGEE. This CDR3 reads CASSVQGQTNTEAFF. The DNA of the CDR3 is TGTGCCAGCAGCGTCCAGGGGCAGACGAACACTGAAGCTTTCTTT.